This TCR beta chain comes out of a study of T-cell reconstitution after alpha-beta-depleted transplantation in children. This clonotype was seen only a few times. From germline, CDR1 is SEHNR and CDR2 FQNEAQ (reference sequence). The CDR3 runs 16 residues. After removal of 2 bases from V and 0 bases from J, the junction contained 1 base not matched to a gene. A library of TCRbeta sequences, prepared with unique molecular identifiers, was generated. TCRdb redid the calling of the PCR reads with MiXCR, one entry per CDR3 protein. The sample yields around 530,000 distinct CDR3 sequences, 30% to 35% seen once.

The sequence came from a human donor who donated a stem cell graft to a child with aplastic anemia. This chain connects TRBV7-9 to TRBJ1-5; 10 nucleotides match TRBD1. The source was PBMCs from the stem cell graft donor, collected from the stem cell graft. The CDR3 DNA follows: TGTGCCAGCAGCTTATGGACAGGGGGTAGCAATCAGCCCCAGCATTTT. Amino acid sequence: CASSLWTGGSNQPQHF.